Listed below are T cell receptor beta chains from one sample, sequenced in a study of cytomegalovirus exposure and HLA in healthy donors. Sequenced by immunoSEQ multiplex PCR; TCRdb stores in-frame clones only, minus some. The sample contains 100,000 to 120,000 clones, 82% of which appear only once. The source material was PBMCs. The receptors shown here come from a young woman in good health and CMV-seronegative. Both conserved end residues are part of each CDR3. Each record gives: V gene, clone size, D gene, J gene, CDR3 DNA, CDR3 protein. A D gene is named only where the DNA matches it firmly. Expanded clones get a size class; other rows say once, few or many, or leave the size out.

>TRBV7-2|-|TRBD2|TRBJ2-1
TGTGCCAGCAGCTCCAGACTAGCGGGGGGGCGAGATGAGCAGTTCTTC
CASSSRLAGGRDEQFF
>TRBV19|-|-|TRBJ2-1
TGTGCCAGTAGTATAGGGCCCTACAATGAGCAGTTCTTC
CASSIGPYNEQFF
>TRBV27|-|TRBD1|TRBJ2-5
TGTGCCAGCAGGGACAGGCTGGGGACCCAGTACTTC
CASRDRLGTQYF
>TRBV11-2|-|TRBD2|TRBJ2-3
TGTGCCAGCAGCCCCGGGACTAGCGGGGGGGTGGGGGATACGCAGTATTTT
CASSPGTSGGVGDTQYF
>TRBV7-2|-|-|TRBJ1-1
TGTGCCAGCAGCCTTCCGGGGTCCGAAGCTTTCTTT
CASSLPGSEAFF
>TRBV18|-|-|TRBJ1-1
TGTGCCAGCTCACCCCCGGGGGGCAGGGGACCGAACACTGAAGCTTTCTTT
CASSPPGGRGPNTEAFF
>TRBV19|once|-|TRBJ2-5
TGTGCCAGTAGTATGGGGCGCGAGACCCAGTACTTC
CASSMGRETQYF
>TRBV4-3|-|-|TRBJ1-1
TGCGCCAGCAGCCAAGCAGGGCGCCCTGAAGCTTTCTTT
CASSQAGRPEAFF
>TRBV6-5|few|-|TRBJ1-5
TGTGCCAGCAGTTACTCGGGGGGGAGCAATCAGCCCCAGCATTTT
CASSYSGGSNQPQHF
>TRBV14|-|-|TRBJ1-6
TGTGCCAGCAGCCAGATAAGACAGGTCCGCTTT
CASSQIRQVRF
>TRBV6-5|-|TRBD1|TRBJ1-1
TGTGCCAGCAGTTACCGACAGGGATCGAACACTGAAGCTTTCTTT
CASSYRQGSNTEAFF
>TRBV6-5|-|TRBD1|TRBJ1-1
TGTGCCAGCAGATTGACAGGGGGGGGCACTGAAGCTTTCTTT
CASRLTGGGTEAFF
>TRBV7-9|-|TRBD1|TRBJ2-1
TGTGCCAGCAGTTGGGGACAGCTGAATGAGCAGTTCTTC
CASSWGQLNEQFF
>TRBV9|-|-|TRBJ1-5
TGTGCCAGCAGCATTGGAGGGAGTCAACAGCCCCAGCATTTT
CASSIGGSQQPQHF
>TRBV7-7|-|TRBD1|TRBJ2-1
TGTGCCAGCACCAAAGACAGGGAGAAGGGTGAGCAGTTCTTC
CASTKDREKGEQFF
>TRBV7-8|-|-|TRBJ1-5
TGTGCCAGCAGCTTACATAGGGACATTTTTAGCAATCAGCCCCAGCATTTT
CASSLHRDIFSNQPQHF
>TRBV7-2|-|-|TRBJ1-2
TGTGCCAGCAGCTTACGGGGGGCGGCTGGCTACACCTTC
CASSLRGAAGYTF
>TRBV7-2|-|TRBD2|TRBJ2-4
TGTGCCAGCAGCCCGAGCGGGGGGGTGAACATTCAGTACTTC
CASSPSGGVNIQYF
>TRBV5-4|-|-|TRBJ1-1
TGTGCCAGCAGCTTGGACGTAGTGAACACTGAAGCTTTCTTT
CASSLDVVNTEAFF
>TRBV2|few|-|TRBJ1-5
TGTGCCAGCAGTGAAGGGGCGGGGAATCAGCCCCAGCATTTT
CASSEGAGNQPQHF
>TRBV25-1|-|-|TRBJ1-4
TGTGCCAGCAGTGAATATCTGGGGGCGAATGAAAAACTGTTTTTT
CASSEYLGANEKLFF
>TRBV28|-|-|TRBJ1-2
TGTGCCAGCAGTTTGGCCTATGGCTACACCTTC
CASSLAYGYTF
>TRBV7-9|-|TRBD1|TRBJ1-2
TGTGCCAGCAGCTCCCGGGACAGCTCAAACTATGGCTACACCTTC
CASSSRDSSNYGYTF
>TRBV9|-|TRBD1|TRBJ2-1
TGTGCCAGCAGCGTAAGTCCCCGGGACAGCTCCTACAATGAGCAGTTCTTC
CASSVSPRDSSYNEQFF
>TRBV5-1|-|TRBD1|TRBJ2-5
TGCGCCAGCAGCTTTCGGACAGGGCCCCAAGAGACCCAGTACTTC
CASSFRTGPQETQYF
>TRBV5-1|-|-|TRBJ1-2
TGCGCCAGCAGCACATTGACAAGCAACTATGGCTACACCTTC
CASSTLTSNYGYTF
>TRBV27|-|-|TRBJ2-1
TGTGCCAGCAGTTTCCGAGGACAGCAAAACAATGAGCAGTTCTTC
CASSFRGQQNNEQFF
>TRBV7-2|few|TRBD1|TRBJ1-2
TGTGCCAGCAGACGACAGGGGGACGGCTACACCTTC
CASRRQGDGYTF